The clone carrying this T cell receptor (beta chain) has more than one count but fewer than ten. Its antigen is currently unknown. These data originate in a study of T cells after yellow fever vaccination. Regarding the study as a whole: Highly abundant clonotypes carried over from the bulk population could end up in FACS-sorted repertoires as contaminants.

Researchers made TCR cDNA using 5'RACE template switching, and this step added a universal primer site and UMIs. TCRdb used MiXCR to reprocess the 5' RACE reads, holding one entry per CDR3 protein. The sample lists approximately 510,000 distinct CDR3 sequences; around a fifth were seen once. The germline V gene has CDR1 DFQATT and CDR2 SNEGSKA (reference sequence). V shed 0 bases and J shed 8 bases, with 19 bases lying between them. This CDR3 has 15 amino acids. This receptor was obtained from a man aged 18 to 30 who received the YFV17D yellow fever vaccine. The sequencing here drew on PBMCs, taken roughly 23 days after the first yellow fever vaccination. The genes are TRBV20-1 and TRBJ1-2; no definite D call. The CDR3 bases are TGCAGTGCTAGAGATCTGGACTCCGGGGAGAAAGGCTACACCTTC. The encoded protein is CSARDLDSGEKGYTF.